These T cell receptor beta chains were read from a single sample in a study of cytomegalovirus exposure and HLA in healthy donors. Here immunoSEQ multiplex PCR was the method, and the copy in TCRdb shows in-frame clones only, minus some. The table gives 80,000 or so clones; the top ten clones make up roughly 13% of it. Sequences were obtained from PBMCs. Receptors were obtained from a man aged 45 to 65 in good health and CMV-seropositive. CDR3s include the opening cysteine and the closing phenylalanine or tryptophan.

TRBJ1-5 TRBV29-1 CSVGSQAGEAQPQHF
TRBJ1-3 TRBV6-5 CASRSTGENTIYF
TRBJ1-2 TRBV19 CASSRGTGANYGYTF
TRBJ2-1 TRBV9 CASSVSDFTTNEQFF
TRBJ1-5 TRBV19 CASSITGNQPQHF
TRBJ1-2 TRBV18 CASSPGQGQNYGYTF
TRBJ1-1 TRBV13 CASILGGAINTEAFF
TRBJ2-5 TRBV2 CASSEGTGYQETQYF
TRBJ1-3 TRBV10-1 CASSEGASGNTIYF
TRBJ1-6 TRBV7-2 CASSLESGNNSPLHF
TRBJ1-2 TRBV7-8 CASTVYREGGYTF
TRBJ1-1 TRBV5-1 CASSQTGGNTEAFF
TRBJ2-7 TRBV4-1 CASSLFGEQYF
TRBJ2-5 TRBV19 CASSGTGRYQETQYF
TRBJ1-1 TRBV7-3 CASSSDPGDTEAFF
TRBJ2-3 TRBV19 CAARKLEGLAVSTDTQYF
TRBJ2-7 TRBV9 CASSVEGSGYEQYF
TRBJ1-1 TRBV5-6 CASSLGPPRGQVGATEAFF
TRBJ1-1 TRBV4-1 CASSQDRGEWTEAFF
TRBJ1-6 TRBV9 CASSQRTGEGDSPLHF
TRBJ2-5 TRBV9 CASSSPTGIRETQYF
TRBJ1-2 TRBV9 CASTLFGTDANYGYTF
TRBJ2-5 TRBV11-2 CASSLTNSQETQYF
TRBJ1-3 TRBV25-1 CASTLTGGGNTIYF
TRBJ1-2 TRBV25-1 CASRVGQSGYTF
TRBJ1-6 TRBV30 CAWSLGTGGSPLHF
TRBJ1-1 TRBV6-1 CASSAETGTEAFF
TRBJ1-3 TRBV12-5 CASAGNTIYF
TRBJ1-4 TRBV4-1 CASSQVWGANEKLFF
TRBJ2-5 TRBV7-9 CASSLAAGWETQYF
TRBJ1-2 TRBV7-9 CASSFGQGYGYTF
TRBJ1-3 TRBV19 CASSGQNSGNTIYF
TRBJ2-2 TRBV9 CASSVTGADTGELFF
TRBJ2-7 TRBV19 CASSMSWRVGEQYF
TRBJ1-1 TRBV5-1 CASSPLTQGNTEAFF
TRBJ2-4 TRBV13 CASSLRSNIQYF
TRBJ1-5 TRBV27 CASSPHRPAQDSNQPQHF
TRBJ1-6 TRBV30 CAWSLQGKGSPLHF
TRBJ2-7 TRBV19 CASSNRSGVSSYEQYF
TRBJ2-7 TRBV5-6 CASSGQIISYEQYF
TRBJ1-2 TRBV25-1 CASSADRGGYTF